The rows below give T cell receptor beta chains drawn from one sample of a study of blood T cell repertoires in COVID-19. Produced via immunoSEQ multiplex PCR; TCRdb's table is partial and in-frame only. The table includes 100,000 or so clones, 60% to 80% detected once. What was sequenced was peripheral blood. These receptors all come from a man between 60 and 75 years old with active or convalescent COVID-19. The CDR3 runs from the conserved cysteine through the conserved F or W. A D gene is named only where the DNA matches it firmly. A clone size is listed for some rows: how often the clone was seen (once, few, many), or a class if it is expanded.

clone size	V gene	D gene	J gene	CDR3 DNA	CDR3 protein
NA	TRBV27	TRBD1	TRBJ1-5	TGTGCCAGCAGACGGGACAGGGCGGGCAATCAGCCCCAGCATTTT	CASRRDRAGNQPQHF
NA	TRBV4-3	NA	TRBJ2-2	TGCGCCAGCAGCCAAGATAGGCAGGTGAACACCGGGGAGCTGTTTTTT	CASSQDRQVNTGELFF
NA	TRBV28	NA	TRBJ2-7	TGTGCCAGCAGTTTAGCCGGCTACGAGCAGTACTTC	CASSLAGYEQYF
NA	TRBV24-1	NA	TRBJ1-2	TGTGCCACCAGCCAGACAGGAGCGCAGGAAGCTAACTATGGCTACACCTTC	CATSQTGAQEANYGYTF
few	TRBV6-5	TRBD1	TRBJ1-1	TGTGCCAGCAGTTCAGGGGGCAACCTGAACACTGAAGCTTTCTTT	CASSSGGNLNTEAFF
NA	TRBV28	TRBD2	TRBJ2-1	TGTGCCAGCAGACTAGCGGGAGTCAATTACAATGAGCAGTTCTTC	CASRLAGVNYNEQFF
NA	TRBV5-4	NA	TRBJ2-1	TGTGCCAGCAGCTTGGGGGCTAGCCTCGGTGAGCAGTTCTTC	CASSLGASLGEQFF
NA	TRBV6-5	NA	TRBJ2-1	TGTGCCAGCAGTTACTCGCCCGCAGGGCACAATGAGCAGTTCTTC	CASSYSPAGHNEQFF
few	TRBV6-1	NA	TRBJ2-2	TGTGCCAGCAGTGACCAGTGGAGCGGGGAGCTGTTTTTT	CASSDQWSGELFF
NA	TRBV7-8	TRBD1	TRBJ2-1	TGTGCCAGCAGCCTAGGGGGCAGACAGGGGATCAATGAGCAGTTCTTC	CASSLGGRQGINEQFF
NA	TRBV7-2	TRBD2	TRBJ2-1	TGTGCCAGCAGCAGGTCTTCTAGCGGGGGCTACAATGAGCAGTTCTTC	CASSRSSSGGYNEQFF
NA	TRBV28	NA	TRBJ1-2	TGTGCCAGCAGTTTAAGACAGGATGGCTACACCTTC	CASSLRQDGYTF
NA	TRBV7-6	TRBD2	TRBJ2-7	TGTGCCAGCAGCTTCAACCTAGCGGGATTCAACGAGCAGTACTTC	CASSFNLAGFNEQYF
NA	TRBV6-2/TRBV6-3	NA	TRBJ1-2	TGTGCCAGCAGTTACCAGATACAGAGCTATGGCTACACCTTC	CASSYQIQSYGYTF
once	TRBV7-2	TRBD1	TRBJ2-1	TGTGCCAGCAGCTTGGGACAGGGAATGGGAACAAAGCAGTTCTTC	CASSLGQGMGTKQFF
few	TRBV6-5	NA	TRBJ2-1	TGTGCCAGCAGCCCCGGAGGTTCCTACAATGAGCAGTTCTTC	CASSPGGSYNEQFF
few	TRBV19	NA	TRBJ1-1	TGTGCCAGTACCGGTGAATACACTGAAGCTTTCTTT	CASTGEYTEAFF
NA	TRBV7-2	TRBD1	TRBJ1-6	TGTGCCAGCAGCTCGGACAGGTTGGGGAATTCACCCCTCCACTTT	CASSSDRLGNSPLHF
NA	TRBV24-1	TRBD2	TRBJ2-1	TGTGCCACCAGTGATTCGGGACTAGCGGGGAGGGGAAATGAGCAGTTCTTC	CATSDSGLAGRGNEQFF
NA	TRBV5-4	TRBD1	TRBJ2-7	TGTGCCAGCAGCAAGGAGACAGGGGGGTACGAGCAGTACTTC	CASSKETGGYEQYF
NA	TRBV19	NA	TRBJ1-2	TGTGCCAGTATGGGTACGACAGATCGGTATGGCTACACCTTC	CASMGTTDRYGYTF
NA	TRBV5-5	NA	TRBJ2-1	TGTGCCAGCAGCCCCGCTGGGTCTACTCGAGGGCATGAGCAGTTCTTC	CASSPAGSTRGHEQFF
few	TRBV10-1	TRBD2	TRBJ2-3	TGCGCCAGCAGTGAGACAATATTAGCGGGAGCAGATACGCAGTATTTT	CASSETILAGADTQYF
NA	TRBV27	NA	TRBJ1-1	TGTGCCAGCAGGGGACTAGGTGGATGGACGGTGAACACTGAAGCTTTCTTT	CASRGLGGWTVNTEAFF
NA	TRBV6-2/TRBV6-3	TRBD2	TRBJ2-2	TGTGCCAGCAGTTTCCCCGGGACTAGCGGGAGAGTTGCGAACACCGGGGAGCTGTTTTTT	CASSFPGTSGRVANTGELFF
NA	TRBV5-1	TRBD2	TRBJ2-1	TGCGCCAGCAGCCCGACCCTACCGGCTAGCGGGAGAAATGAGCAGTTCTTC	CASSPTLPASGRNEQFF
NA	TRBV28	NA	TRBJ2-7	TGTGCCAGCAGTCCCGCGGCGGCCTACGAGCAGTACTTC	CASSPAAAYEQYF
NA	TRBV7-8	NA	TRBJ1-1	TGTGCCAGCAGCCCGAACATAAACACTGAAGCTTTCTTT	CASSPNINTEAFF
NA	TRBV9	TRBD1	TRBJ1-2	TGTGCCAGCAGCGATGGACAGGGAATAAGGAACTATGGCTACACCTTC	CASSDGQGIRNYGYTF
once	TRBV4-3	TRBD2	TRBJ2-3	TGCGCCAGCAGCCAACTAGCGGGAGTAGATACGCAGTATTTT	CASSQLAGVDTQYF
NA	TRBV2	TRBD1	TRBJ2-4	TGTGCCAGCAGGGCGGACAGGGTAGGCATTCAGTACTTC	CASRADRVGIQYF
NA	TRBV27	NA	TRBJ2-7	TGTGCCAGCAGTGACGGACAGCTTCGGGCACCTGAGCAGTACTTC	CASSDGQLRAPEQYF